The rows below give T cell receptor beta chains drawn from one sample of a study of T cell responses to AZD1222 COVID-19 vaccine. Method: immunoSEQ multiplex PCR; TCRdb's copy keeps in-frame clones and lacks some. The table lists approximately 260,000 clones, 85% to 95% of them singletons. The material was peripheral blood, obtained on day 0 of AZD1222 vaccination. The origin of the receptors is an adult in good health. Both conserved end residues are part of each CDR3. Fields, in order: D gene, V gene, CDR3 length, clone size, J gene, CDR3 DNA, CDR3 protein. D genes are given only for firm matches. For some rows the clone size is stated as once, few or many, or as a class when expanded; others skip it.

-	TRBV7-2	16	-	TRBJ2-1	TGTGCCAGCAGCTTAGCGCCAAGAGGCGGGCGGGAAGGAATCTTCTTC	CASSLAPRGGREGIFF
-	TRBV6-2/TRBV6-3	15	-	TRBJ2-5	TGTGCCAGCAGTAGCGCTGGGGCCGGGGAAGAGACCCAGTACTTC	CASSSAGAGEETQYF
TRBD1	TRBV9	15	-	TRBJ2-7	TGTGCCAGCAGCGTTATGACAGGGCCGCCCTACGAGCAGTACTTC	CASSVMTGPPYEQYF
-	TRBV28	12	-	TRBJ1-1	TGTGCCAGCACCCTCAAGAACACTGAAGCTTTCTTT	CASTLKNTEAFF
TRBD1	TRBV4-1	14	-	TRBJ1-1	TGCGCCAGCAGCCAAGTGGGACAGGGCAGTGAAGCTTTCTTT	CASSQVGQGSEAFF
-	TRBV5-1	13	few	TRBJ1-1	TGCGCCAGCAGCTTGGGGAGGGTCGCTGAAGCTTTCTTT	CASSLGRVAEAFF
-	TRBV19	16	-	TRBJ2-1	TGTGCCAGTAGTACAACGGGTGCAGGGTTTGGCAATGAGCAGTTCTTC	CASSTTGAGFGNEQFF
TRBD1	TRBV7-6	15	-	TRBJ2-7	TGTGCCAGCAGCAACTCGGGACAGGGGACCTACGAGCAGTACTTC	CASSNSGQGTYEQYF
-	TRBV5-1	15	-	TRBJ1-5	TGCGCCAGCAGGGGAGGGGAAATGGGCAATCAGCCCCAGCATTTT	CASRGGEMGNQPQHF
TRBD1	TRBV6-5	11	-	TRBJ1-1	TGTGCCAGCAGCTCGACAGGGGAAGCTTTCTTT	CASSSTGEAFF
TRBD1	TRBV11-3	15	-	TRBJ2-2	TGTGCCAGCAGCACAAGACAGGGGGTTGCCGGGGAGCTGTTTTTT	CASSTRQGVAGELFF
-	TRBV10-1	14	-	TRBJ1-1	TGCGCCAGCAGTGAGGCCCGAATGAACACTGAAGCTTTCTTT	CASSEARMNTEAFF
-	TRBV27	16	-	TRBJ1-1	TGTGCCAGCAGTCGCCGCGGGGGGCAGCGGGACACTGAAGCTTTCTTT	CASSRRGGQRDTEAFF
-	TRBV7-2	13	-	TRBJ2-7	TGTGCCAGCAGCACCCGAGTCGGGGACGAGCAGTACTTC	CASSTRVGDEQYF
-	TRBV29-1	13	-	TRBJ2-3	TGCAGCGTTGCGTCAGGGTTCACAGATACGCAGTATTTT	CSVASGFTDTQYF
-	TRBV3-1/TRBV3-2	17	-	TRBJ1-3	TGTGCCAGCAGCCAAACCGCCCCCCTAAGCTCTGGAAACACCATATATTTT	CASSQTAPLSSGNTIYF
-	TRBV7-8	17	-	TRBJ1-4	TGTGCCAGCAGCCGGGGATTTGCGGGGTCAACTAATGAAAAACTGTTTTTT	CASSRGFAGSTNEKLFF
-	TRBV11-3	13	-	TRBJ2-2	TGTGCCAGCAGCGTACGGAGAGGCGGGGAGCTGTTTTTT	CASSVRRGGELFF
-	TRBV27	14	-	TRBJ1-5	TGTGCCAACAGTGGTGGGGGGCTTTATCAGCCCCAGCATTTT	CANSGGGLYQPQHF
-	TRBV11-3	13	once	TRBJ2-7	TGTGCCAGCAGCTTAGGACAGGACGGCGAGCAGTACTTC	CASSLGQDGEQYF
TRBD1	TRBV7-2	15	once	TRBJ1-6	TGTGCCAGCAGCGTACAGGGGGCGACGAATTCACCCCTCCACTTT	CASSVQGATNSPLHF
-	TRBV3-1/TRBV3-2	13	-	TRBJ1-2	TGTGCCAGCAGCCATGAACCGGACTATGGCTACACCTTC	CASSHEPDYGYTF
TRBD1	TRBV7-9	13	-	TRBJ1-2	TGTGCCAGCAGCGGGACAGGCGGCTATGGCTACACCTTC	CASSGTGGYGYTF
-	TRBV6-6	11	-	TRBJ1-2	TGTGCCAGCAGTCCAAGCTATGGCTACACCTTC	CASSPSYGYTF
-	TRBV7-3	13	-	TRBJ1-6	TGTGCCAGCAGCTTATACAGTAATTCACCCCTCCACTTT	CASSLYSNSPLHF
TRBD1	TRBV7-6	14	once	TRBJ1-5	TGTGCCAGCAGCTTCGGGACAGGGACTCAGCCCCAGCATTTT	CASSFGTGTQPQHF
TRBD2	TRBV7-2	16	-	TRBJ2-7	TGTGCCAGCAGCTCCCCATCAGCGGGAGGGCATACGGAGCAGTACTTC	CASSSPSAGGHTEQYF
-	TRBV28	15	-	TRBJ2-7	TGTGCCAGCAGCCTGAGACAGGGACTCTCCTACGAGCAGTACTTC	CASSLRQGLSYEQYF
-	TRBV4-1	15	-	TRBJ1-2	TGCGCCAGCAGCCCGAACGAGAGGGCACTCTATGGCTACACCTTC	CASSPNERALYGYTF
TRBD1	TRBV5-1	13	-	TRBJ1-2	TGCGCCAGCAGCTTGGAGGGGGCGGTAGGCTACACCTTC	CASSLEGAVGYTF
TRBD1	TRBV5-1	15	-	TRBJ2-1	TGCGCCAGCAGCTTGGGGGACAGGGTTCTCAATGAGCAGTTCTTC	CASSLGDRVLNEQFF
-	TRBV9	16	-	TRBJ1-1	TGTGCCAGCAGCGTAGCTACTGGTCAGGTGAACACTGAAGCTTTCTTT	CASSVATGQVNTEAFF
TRBD1	TRBV28	13	-	TRBJ2-7	TGTGCCAGCAGACGACAGGGTAATAGAGAGCAGTACTTC	CASRRQGNREQYF
-	TRBV20-1	16	-	TRBJ2-2	TGCAGTGCTAGTAGTGCACAAGACGGGGATACCGGGGAGCTGTTTTTT	CSASSAQDGDTGELFF
-	TRBV18	14	-	TRBJ1-6	TGTGCCAGCTCATACGCCGTGGGGCAGACCACCCTCCACTTT	CASSYAVGQTTLHF
-	TRBV12-3/TRBV12-4	12	-	TRBJ1-1	TGTGCCAGCAGTTTGGCTAACACTGAAGCTTTCTTT	CASSLANTEAFF
TRBD1	TRBV2	14	-	TRBJ1-1	TGTGCCAGCAGTCTCGACAGGGGCGGCACTGAAGCTTTCTTT	CASSLDRGGTEAFF
TRBD1	TRBV5-4	15	-	TRBJ2-5	TGTGCCAGCAGCTTGGTGGACAGGGCACAAGAGACCCAGTACTTC	CASSLVDRAQETQYF
-	TRBV14	15	-	TRBJ1-5	TGTGCCAGCAGCCAGCCGCGGTATAGCAATCAGCCCCAGCATTTT	CASSQPRYSNQPQHF
TRBD1	TRBV7-2	15	-	TRBJ2-7	TGTGCCAGCAGCTTATACCACAGGGGGCCCAACGAGCAGTACTTC	CASSLYHRGPNEQYF